This record looks at one TCR beta chain sequence and its context. A quantity of 0.5 to 1 ug RNA underwent reverse transcription using random hexamers. Multiplex immunoSEQ PCR targeted 54 Vbeta and 13 Jbeta TCR beta segments. TCRdb called the immunoSEQ multiplex PCR reads again in MiXCR, with one record for every CDR3 protein. The profile shows a few hundred thousand distinct CDR3 sequences, around 83% of them singletons. TCR beta from blood CD8+ and CD4+ T cells was sequenced. Multiple sclerosis controls were treatment-naive patients with stable or active relapsing-remitting disease. TEMRA cells underwent FACS enrichment and CD8+ and CD4+ T cells underwent negative isolation. These data are taken from a study of CD8 T cells in Susac syndrome. V lost 3 bases to trimming and J lost 1 base, with 16 bases between them. CDR3 length: 16 residues. The germline CDR1 and CDR2 sequences are SGHRS and YFSETQ.

The chain couples TRBV5-1 to TRBJ1-1; no clear D. The sequence came from a human donor with multiple sclerosis. The sequencing sample was made of CD8+ T cells from PBMCs. CDR3 bases: TGCGCCAGCAGCTATAGAGGAGGCGATACGAACACTGAAGCTTTCTTT. It codes for CASSYRGGDTNTEAFF.